This TCR beta chain was observed in a study of blood T cells in healthy people across ages. Note on this clonotype: Its antigen is still unknown.

Whole-study results and caveats: A roughly linear fall in TCR beta diversity per million T cells was seen with increasing age.

It was with a sample-barcoded 5' primer and a J-beta primer mix that a second PCR of about 7 to 12 cycles was run. Every cDNA was tagged by a template-switch adaptor with 12 random nucleotides. Via MiXCR, TCRdb re-called the 5' RACE reads, giving one row per CDR3 protein. The table has 650,000 to 1,000,000 distinct CDR3 sequences, about half seen once. This CDR3 is built from 14 residues. V was trimmed by 3 bases and J by 4 bases, leaving 12 bases between them. Germline-derived CDR1 and CDR2 are LNHDA and SQIVND (reference sequence). The receptor comes from an elderly man in good health. What was sequenced was blood. The chain has TRBV19 and TRBJ2-5, with TRBD2 as a possible D gene (5 bases). Here the CDR3 DNA reads TGTGCCAGTAGTATCCTCGCGGGCCGAGAGACCCAGTACTTC. The encoded protein is CASSILAGRETQYF.